This passage covers 12 T cell receptor beta chains from one sample sequenced in a study of OX40 agonist ivuxolimab in advanced cancers. Sequenced by immunoSEQ multiplex PCR; TCRdb stores in-frame clones only, minus some. The table lists over 40,000 clones, 80% to 85% of them singletons, with around 2.9% in the top ten. Sample: CD4+ or CD8+ T cells sorted from blood, taken in a trial of the OX40 agonist ivuxolimab. Source of these receptors: an adult with an advanced solid tumor such as melanoma, head and neck, liver or kidney cancer.

This chain links TRBV7-2 with TRBJ2-5; D remains ambiguous. Trimming removed 0 bases from V and 5 bases from J, with 4 bases in between. The CDR3 is 12 amino acids. Germline CDR1 is SGHTA and CDR2 is FQGNSA. This chain's CDR3 is CASSLAGETQYF. CDR3 nucleotide sequence: TGTGCCAGCAGCTTAGCTGGGGAGACCCAGTACTTC.

This clone was seen a few times. The rearrangement links TRBV29-1 to TRBJ2-2; D might be TRBD2 (6 bases). CDR1 SQVTM and CDR2 ANQGSEA come from the germline V gene. V was pared by 4 bases and J by 2 bases, with 14 bases between. This CDR3 has 15 amino acids. The CDR3 protein is CSVAWDFFNTGELFF. The CDR3 DNA is TGCAGCGTTGCGTGGGACTTTTTTAACACCGGGGAGCTGTTTTTT.

The chain has TRBV5-6 and TRBJ1-1, with unresolved D. Germline loops: CDR1 SGHDT, CDR2 YYEEEE. V lost 2 bases to trimming and J lost 1 base, with 12 bases between them. This CDR3 region has 15 residues. The DNA of the CDR3 is TGTGCCAGCAGCTTCCCCTCCGGGCCGAACACTGAAGCTTTCTTT. Amino acid sequence: CASSFPSGPNTEAFF.

The chain uses TRBV13 and TRBJ1-1, with D possibly matching TRBD1 (5 bases). The germline V and J ends were trimmed by 1 base and 1 base, with 16 bases remaining between them. The germline gives CDR1 PRHDT, CDR2 FYEKMQ (reference sequence). The CDR3 has 17 amino acids. The CDR3 DNA sequence: TGTGCCAGCAGCTTAGTCCCGCAGGGTCTTTGGAACACTGAAGCTTTCTTT. Protein: CASSLVPQGLWNTEAFF.

The CDR3 bases are TGTGCCAGCAGTGAACGGACAGGGGGCGCAGGAGCTGAAGCTTTCTTT. It encodes CASSERTGGAGAEAFF. J is TRBJ1-1 and V is TRBV2, with 11 bases aligning to TRBD1. The CDR3 has 16 residues. Trimming at V came to 2 bases and at J to 6 bases, leaving 8 bases not matched to a gene. Germline-derived CDR1 and CDR2 are SNHLY and FYNNEI.

The V gene is TRBV4-1, the J gene TRBJ1-4; D is ambiguous. The V gene lost 0 bases and the J gene lost 8 bases, with 19 bases spanning the gap. The V gene's germline CDR1 is MGHRA and CDR2 YSYEKL. The CDR3 spans 17 residues. The CDR3, as DNA: TGCGCCAGCAGCCAAGAAGGTCAGAGCGCCCCGGGAGAAAAACTGTTTTTT. Its translation: CASSQEGQSAPGEKLFF.

The gene calls are TRBV18 and TRBJ1-2; 8 bases are a match to TRBD1. V was pared by 10 bases and J by 6 bases, with 4 bases of the junction left unmatched. The CDR3 covers 11 residues. The germline CDR1 and CDR2 sequences are KGHSH and LQKENI. The CDR3 sequence is CAIDRGDGYTF. CDR3 nucleotides: TGTGCCATAGACAGGGGTGATGGCTACACCTTC.

This clone was picked up one time. This rearrangement joins TRBV7-3 to TRBJ2-3, with 7 bases that match TRBD2. Looked up from germline, CDR1 is SGHTA and CDR2 is FQGTGA. The CDR3 loop spans 16 amino acids. V gave up 7 bases and J gave up 0 bases; unmatched junction bases: 10. The CDR3 spells CASTTTSDHSTDTQYF. The CDR3 DNA follows: TGTGCCAGCACCACCACTAGCGACCATAGCACAGATACGCAGTATTTT. Full variable domain (rest looked up from reference TRBV7-3 and TRBJ2-3): GAGVSQTPSNKVTEKGKYVELRCDPISGHTALYWYRQSLGQGPEFLIYFQGTGAADDSGLPNDRFFAVRPEGSVSTLKIQRTERGDSAVYLCASTTTSDHSTDTQYFGPGTRLTVL.

This clone has only one observation. The rearrangement links TRBV14 to TRBJ2-3; 9 nucleotides match TRBD1. CDR3 length equals 15 residues. V was clipped by 4 bases and J by 4 bases; unmatched bases: 6. Per the germline V gene, CDR1 is SGHDN and CDR2 is FVKESK. CDR3 in amino acids: CASSRGQGNPDTQYF. The CDR3 coding sequence is TGTGCCAGCAGCCGAGGACAGGGGAACCCAGATACGCAGTATTTT.

The genes are TRBV6-6 and TRBJ2-7; 10 nucleotides match TRBD1. V lost 6 bases and J lost 5; bases outside the gene matches: 4. Germline CDR1 is MNHNY and CDR2 is SVGAGI (reference sequence). This CDR3 spans 13 amino acids. The CDR3 DNA sequence: TGTGCCAGCAGCGACAGGGGGCACCACGAGCAGTACTTC. Amino acids: CASSDRGHHEQYF.

V is TRBV9 and J is TRBJ1-1; the match to TRBD1 covers 9 bases. The CDR3 is 16 amino acids. Germline V gene sequence: CDR1 SGDLS, CDR2 YYNGEE. Trimming took 3 bases from V and 1 from J; bases not matched to a gene: 7. The CDR3 DNA follows: TGTGCCAGCAGCGGACAGGGGGTTAAAGGGAACACTGAAGCTTTCTTT. This encodes CASSGQGVKGNTEAFF.

The chain carries TRBV2 and TRBJ1-2, with 10 bases that match TRBD1. V shed 7 bases and J 8 bases; nucleotides not matched to a gene: 13. The CDR3 length is 15 residues. In germline, CDR1 is SNHLY, CDR2 FYNNEI. The chain's CDR3 is CASILTLTGGEGYTF. The CDR3 bases are TGTGCCAGCATCCTAACCTTGACAGGGGGCGAGGGCTACACCTTC.